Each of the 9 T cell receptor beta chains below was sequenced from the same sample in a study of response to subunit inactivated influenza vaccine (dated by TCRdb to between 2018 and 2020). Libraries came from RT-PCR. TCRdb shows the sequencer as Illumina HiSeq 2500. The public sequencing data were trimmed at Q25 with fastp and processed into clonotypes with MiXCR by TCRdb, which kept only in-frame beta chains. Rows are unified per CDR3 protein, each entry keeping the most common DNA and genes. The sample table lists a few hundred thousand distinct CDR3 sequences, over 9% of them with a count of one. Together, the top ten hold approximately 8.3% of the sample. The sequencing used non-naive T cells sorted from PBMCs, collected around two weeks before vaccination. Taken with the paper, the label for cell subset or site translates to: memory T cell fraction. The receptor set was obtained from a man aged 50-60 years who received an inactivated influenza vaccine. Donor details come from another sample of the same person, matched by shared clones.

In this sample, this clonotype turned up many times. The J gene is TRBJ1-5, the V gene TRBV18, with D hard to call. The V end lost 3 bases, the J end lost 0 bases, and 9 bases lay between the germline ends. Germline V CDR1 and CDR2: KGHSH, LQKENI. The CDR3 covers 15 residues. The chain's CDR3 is CASSPLEGSNQPQHF. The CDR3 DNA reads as TGTGCCAGCTCACCTCTGGAGGGTAGCAATCAGCCCCAGCATTTT.

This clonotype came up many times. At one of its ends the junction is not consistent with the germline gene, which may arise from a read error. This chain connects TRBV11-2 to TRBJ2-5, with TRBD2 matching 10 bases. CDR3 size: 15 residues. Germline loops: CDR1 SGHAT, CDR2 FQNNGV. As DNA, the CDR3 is TGCGCCAGCAGCTTAGCGGGGGGCCGGGGAGAGACCCAGTACTTC. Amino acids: CASSLAGGRGETQYF.

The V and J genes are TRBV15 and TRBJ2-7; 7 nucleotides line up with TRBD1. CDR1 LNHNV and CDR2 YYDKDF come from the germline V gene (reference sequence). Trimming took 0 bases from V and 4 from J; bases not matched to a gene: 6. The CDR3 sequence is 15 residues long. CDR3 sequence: CATSRDRARGYEQYF. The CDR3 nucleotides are TGTGCCACCAGCAGAGATAGAGCCAGGGGGTACGAGCAGTACTTC. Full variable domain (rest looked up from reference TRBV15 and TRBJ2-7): DAMVIQNPRYQVTQFGKPVTLSCSQTLNHNVMYWYQQKSSQAPKLLFHYYDKDFNNEADTPDNFQSRRPNTSFCFLDIRSPGLGDTAMYLCATSRDRARGYEQYFGPGTRLTVT.

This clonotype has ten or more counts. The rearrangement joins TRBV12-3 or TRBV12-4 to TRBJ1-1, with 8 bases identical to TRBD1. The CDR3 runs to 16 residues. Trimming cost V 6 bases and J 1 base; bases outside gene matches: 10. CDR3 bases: TGTGCCAGCAGCCCCGACAGGGGCAGAAGGAACACTGAAGCTTTCTTT. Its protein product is CASSPDRGRRNTEAFF.

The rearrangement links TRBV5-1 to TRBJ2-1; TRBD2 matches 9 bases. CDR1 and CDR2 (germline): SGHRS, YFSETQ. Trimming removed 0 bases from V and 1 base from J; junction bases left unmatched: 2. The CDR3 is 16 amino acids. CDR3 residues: CASSLETSGSYNEQFF. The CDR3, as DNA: TGCGCCAGCAGCTTGGAAACTAGCGGGTCCTACAATGAGCAGTTCTTC.

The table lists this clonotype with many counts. DNA for the CDR3: TGTGCCAGCAGCCAAGATTATTGGGGGACAGATTACGAGCAGTACTTC. This sequence encodes CASSQDYWGTDYEQYF. The chain has TRBV14 and TRBJ2-7, with 7 positions matching TRBD1. The CDR3 runs to 16 residues. J gave up 4 bases and V 0 bases, and 9 bases lay outside the gene matches. CDR1 SGHDN and CDR2 FVKESK come from the germline V gene.

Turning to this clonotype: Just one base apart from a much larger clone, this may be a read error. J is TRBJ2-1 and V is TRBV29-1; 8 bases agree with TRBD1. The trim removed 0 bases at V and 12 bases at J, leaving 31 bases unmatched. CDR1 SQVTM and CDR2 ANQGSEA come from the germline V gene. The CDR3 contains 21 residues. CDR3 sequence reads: CSVEEWGRDRRLDFTTGAQFF. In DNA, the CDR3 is TGCAGCGTTGAAGAGTGGGGTAGGGACAGGCGATTGGACTTCACTACGGGGGCGCAGTTCTTC.

The CDR3 spells CASSLSNNSPLHF. CDR3 DNA sequence: TGTGCCAGCAGTCTTTCGAATAATTCACCCCTCCACTTT. J is TRBJ1-6 and V is TRBV2; D is uncertain. The CDR3 consists of 13 residues. Germline V gene data show CDR1 as SNHLY and CDR2 as FYNNEI. V shed 5 bases and J shed 5 bases, with 7 bases lying between them.

CDR3 nucleotide sequence: TGTGCCAGCAGCCACGGGACAGGTGATCAGCCCCAGCATTTT. Its translation: CASSHGTGDQPQHF. This chain joins TRBV7-9 and TRBJ1-5; 8 nucleotides match TRBD1. The CDR3 extends over 14 amino acids. With V trimmed by 5 bases and J by 5 bases, 5 bases remained unmatched. Looked up from germline, CDR1 is SEHNR and CDR2 is FQNEAQ (reference sequence).